This T cell receptor (beta chain) originates from a study of cytomegalovirus exposure and HLA in healthy donors. Germline V lookup: CDR1 SGDLS, CDR2 YYNGEE. V was shortened by 4 bases and J by 6 bases, with 10 bases between the two germline ends. This CDR3 spans 13 amino acids. The PCR contained 60 Vbeta and 13 Jbeta primers. Clones were read by immunoSEQ multiplex PCR, and TCRdb kept only the in-frame ones, dropping some. The profile shows more than 80,000 clones, under 80% of them singletons. The receptor's source is a woman between 45 and 60 years old in good health and CMV-seropositive. The V gene is TRBV9, the J gene TRBJ2-2, with D unresolved. The source material was PBMCs. The CDR3 bases are TGTGCCAGCAGCCCCCACGGGTCCGGGGAGCTGTTTTTT. It encodes CASSPHGSGELFF.